The 26 T cell receptor beta chains reported below all come from one sample, sequenced in a study of T cells in Graves' hyperthyroidism and ophthalmopathy. RNA transcripts yielded amplified TCR beta CDR3 regions. Researchers ran a first-round RT-PCR on the TCR CDR3 using the HTBI primer set. TCRdb fed the multiplex PCR reads into MiXCR, producing one record per CDR3 protein. This sample has 400,000 to 550,000 distinct CDR3 sequences; approximately 25% occur once, and the top ten carry about 11%. Sequencing was performed on blood. These receptors all come from a woman younger than 45 with Graves' ophthalmopathy.

The genes are TRBV2 and TRBJ1-2; D is ambiguous. The germline gives CDR1 SNHLY, CDR2 FYNNEI. The CDR3 is 12 amino acids. Trimming shortened V by 7 bases and J by 6 bases, and 12 bases separated the two germline ends. CDR3 amino acids: CASTSDGHGYTF. CDR3 DNA: TGTGCCAGCACCTCGGACGGGCATGGCTACACCTTC.

The chain uses TRBV6-1 and TRBJ1-6; no clear D gene. CDR1 and CDR2 (germline): MNHNS, SASEGT. The CDR3 is made up of 13 amino acids. The V end was cut by 7 bases, the J end by 0 bases, with 4 bases between. The CDR3 bases are TGTGCCAGCACCGGCTCCTATAATTCACCCCTCCACTTT. Protein product: CASTGSYNSPLHF.

This clonotype appeared many times. A read error may produce the germline difference seen at one junction end. The CDR3 region has the DNA TGCGCCAGCGGCTTGCGACAGCTGAACACTGAAGCTTTCTTT. It translates to CASGLRQLNTEAFF. The rearrangement uses TRBV5-1 and TRBJ1-1; possible D gene TRBD1, 5 bases. There are 14 residues in the CDR3. The germline V gene encodes CDR1 SGHRS and CDR2 YFSETQ.

This clonotype was observed at least ten times. The chain couples TRBV12-3 or TRBV12-4 to TRBJ1-1; D perhaps matches TRBD1 (5 bases). Trimming stripped 7 bases from V and 4 bases from J, with 19 bases between. This CDR3 spans 15 amino acids. CDR3 residues: CASNPPLLGGTEAFF. CDR3 bases: TGTGCCAGCAACCCACCGTTACTTGGGGGCACTGAAGCTTTCTTT.

This clonotype was seen many times. This may arise from a read error, as a much more abundant clone is one base away. The CDR3 region is CASRELTVSYEQYF. CDR3 DNA sequence: TGTGCCAGCAGAGAATTGACGGTCTCCTACGAGCAGTACTTC. The V gene is TRBV2, the J gene TRBJ2-7; D is undetermined. Trimming cost V 6 bases and J 0 bases, with 12 bases left between them. CDR1 is SNHLY and CDR2 is FYNNEI in the germline V gene. The CDR3 covers 14 residues.

This clonotype was detected ten times or more. This rearrangement joins TRBV27 to TRBJ1-1; D is unresolved. Germline CDR1 is MNHEY and CDR2 is SMNVEV (reference sequence). V lost 5 bases and J lost 0, with 16 bases in between. The CDR3 loop spans 16 amino acids. The CDR3: CASSLDGYYMNTEAFF. The DNA of the CDR3 is TGTGCCAGCAGTCTGGACGGATATTACATGAACACTGAAGCTTTCTTT.

This clonotype was detected only a few times. The chain links TRBV2 to TRBJ2-4, with 13 bases matching TRBD2. The trim removed 9 bases at V and 12 bases at J, leaving 11 bases unmatched. Per germline, CDR1 SNHLY and CDR2 FYNNEI. The CDR3 runs to 14 residues. CDR3 region: CASLTGTSGEAQYF. CDR3 sequence (DNA): TGTGCCAGTCTAACCGGGACTAGCGGGGAGGCTCAGTACTTC.

This chain uses TRBV7-8 with TRBJ2-7; unclear D gene. V lost 2 bases and J 7 bases, leaving 12 bases between the germline ends. The CDR3 covers 13 residues. The germline V gene encodes CDR1 SGHVS and CDR2 FQNEAQ. Here the CDR3 DNA reads TGTGCCAGCAGCTTACGAGAGGCTAGTGAGCAGTACTTC. Protein sequence: CASSLREASEQYF.

This clonotype was picked up a small number of times. The chain recombines TRBV4-1 with TRBJ1-2; 9 nucleotides match TRBD1. The trim removed 6 bases at V and 8 bases at J, leaving 10 bases unmatched. CDR1 MGHRA and CDR2 YSYEKL come from the germline V gene. This CDR3 is built from 14 residues. CDR3 in amino acids: CASRVPGTGYGYTF. The CDR3 nucleotides read TGCGCCAGCAGGGTCCCCGGGACAGGGTACGGCTACACCTTC.

The V call is TRBV20-1, the J call TRBJ2-5; TRBD2 matches at 7 bases. J gave up 0 bases and V 0 bases, and 7 bases lay outside the gene matches. CDR3 length: 16 residues. Germline V gives CDR1 DFQATT, CDR2 SNEGSKA (reference sequence). CDR3 coding DNA: TGCAGTGCTAGAGATTCGGGGGAGGGGTACCAAGAGACCCAGTACTTC. It is translated as CSARDSGEGYQETQYF.

This clonotype was detected many times. The gene calls are TRBV9 and TRBJ2-5; 10 nucleotides align to TRBD2. CDR1 SGDLS and CDR2 YYNGEE come from the germline V gene. The V gene end was trimmed by 0 bases and the J gene end by 2 bases; junction bases not matched to a gene: 4. The CDR3 is 16 residues long. CDR3 DNA: TGTGCCAGCAGCGTAGGCCCAGCGGGGGGGCAAGAGACCCAGTACTTC. As protein: CASSVGPAGGQETQYF.

This clonotype was counted many times. The chain couples TRBV20-1 to TRBJ2-7; D remains ambiguous. Germline V gives CDR1 DFQATT, CDR2 SNEGSKA (reference sequence). This CDR3 is built from 14 residues. The germline V and J ends were trimmed by 1 base and 2 bases, with 12 bases remaining between them. The CDR3 region has the DNA TGCAGTGCTAGAGCCCTGACACCAGCCTACGAGCAGTACTTC. Its protein product is CSARALTPAYEQYF.

At least ten counts were recorded for this clonotype. The chain uses TRBV7-2 and TRBJ2-7; the D gene is possibly TRBD1 (5 bases). The CDR3 runs 12 residues. Trimming removed 6 bases from V and 4 bases from J, with 10 bases in between. CDR1 and CDR2 from the germline V gene are SGHTA and FQGNSA. The CDR3 region is CASSEQGYEQYF. For the CDR3, the DNA is TGTGCCAGCAGTGAGCAGGGTTACGAGCAGTACTTC.

V and J are TRBV11-1 and TRBJ2-7; D gene unclear. Germline-derived CDR1 and CDR2 are SGHAT and FQDESV (reference sequence). The CDR3 loop spans 15 amino acids. Trimming took off 2 bases at V and 3 bases at J, with 14 bases between the two ends. This CDR3 reads CASSLIRGTIYEQYF. The CDR3 DNA follows: TGTGCCAGCAGCTTAATTCGAGGTACGATCTACGAGCAGTACTTC.

This clonotype was counted many times. The rearrangement joins TRBV6-1 to TRBJ2-2, with 8 bases matching TRBD1. The CDR3 runs to 17 residues. The germline V gene encodes CDR1 MNHNS and CDR2 SASEGT. The V gene end was trimmed by 4 bases and the J gene end by 1 base; junction bases not matched to a gene: 8. The CDR3, as DNA: TGTGCCAGCAGTGCTGGACAGGGTCCTCTGAACACCGGGGAGCTGTTTTTT. As protein: CASSAGQGPLNTGELFF.

The gene calls are TRBV12-5 and TRBJ1-5, with D perhaps TRBD1 (5 bases). There are 14 residues in the CDR3. CDR1 is LGHNT and CDR2 is FRNRAP in the germline V gene. Deletions cut 7 bases from V and 0 bases from J, with 10 bases between. The CDR3 protein is CASVRQNSNQPQHF. The CDR3 coding sequence is TGTGCTAGTGTTCGACAGAATAGCAATCAGCCCCAGCATTTT.

The V gene is TRBV7-2, the J gene TRBJ1-5; 7 bases match TRBD1. The junction had 8 bases not matched to a gene; V was cut back by 5 bases and J by 4 bases. CDR3 length: 15 amino acids. Per germline, CDR1 SGHTA and CDR2 FQGNSA. For the CDR3, the DNA is TGTGCCAGCAGCCCCGGCGGGACAGCGAATCAGCCCCAGCATTTT. This sequence encodes CASSPGGTANQPQHF.

This clonotype was picked up many times. CDR3 bases: TGTGCCTGGAGTGTACTCAGTACTAACTATGGCTACACCTTC. Translating gives CAWSVLSTNYGYTF. The V and J genes are TRBV30 and TRBJ1-2; no definite D call. Between the trimmed V and J ends, which lost 0 bases and 0 bases, there was a span of 8 bases. CDR1 and CDR2 (germline): GTSNPN, SVGIG (reference sequence). The CDR3 runs 14 residues.

This clonotype has a count of ten or more. The genes are TRBV19 and TRBJ2-5, with a tentative D call TRBD2 (5 bases). V was pared by 6 bases and J by 3 bases, with 26 bases between. The CDR3 runs to 18 residues. Looked up from germline, CDR1 is LNHDA and CDR2 is SQIVND (reference sequence). The CDR3 nucleotides read TGTGCCAGTAGCAACCTCCCACCGGAGTCGGGATATGAAGAGACCCAGTACTTC. Its translation: CASSNLPPESGYEETQYF.

This clonotype has a count of ten or more. The V gene is TRBV29-1, the J gene TRBJ2-2, with D perhaps TRBD1 (6 bases). The CDR3 sequence is 13 residues long. Germline assignment: CDR1 SQVTM and CDR2 ANQGSEA. Trimming cost V 5 bases and J 1 base, with 8 bases left between them. The CDR3 DNA reads TGCAGCGTTCCGGGACAGAACACCGGGGAGCTGTTTTTT. Its protein product is CSVPGQNTGELFF.

This sequence joins TRBV12-3 or TRBV12-4 and TRBJ1-2, with a weak D call TRBD1 (6 bases). This CDR3 comprises 13 residues. Trimming took 1 base from V and 7 from J, leaving 10 bases between them. CDR3 protein: CASSLGDKVGYTF. The CDR3 bases are TGTGCCAGCAGTTTAGGGGACAAGGTTGGCTACACCTTC.

This clonotype showed up many times. The gene calls are TRBV12-3 or TRBV12-4 and TRBJ2-2; no clear D. CDR3 length: 16 residues. V lost 5 bases and J lost 1, with 14 bases in between. CDR3 region: CASSRNRVGNTGELFF. In nucleotides, the CDR3 is TGTGCCAGCAGTCGAAATAGGGTTGGGAACACCGGGGAGCTGTTTTTT.

This clonotype occurred many times. V is TRBV2 and J is TRBJ1-1, with 7 bases that match TRBD1. V trimming: 9 bases; J trimming: 6 bases; junction bases outside the gene matches: 13. This CDR3 spans 14 amino acids. Per germline, CDR1 SNHLY and CDR2 FYNNEI. As DNA, the CDR3 is TGTGCCAGTCAGGGGGGAGTAGCTGACCCTGAAGCTTTCTTT. Protein product: CASQGGVADPEAFF.

This chain uses TRBV2 with TRBJ1-2, with unresolved D. Between the trimmed V and J ends, which lost 5 bases and 2 bases, there was a span of 9 bases. Germline-derived CDR1 and CDR2 are SNHLY and FYNNEI. The CDR3 sequence is 13 residues long. This chain's CDR3 is CASSPTINYGYTF. CDR3 coding DNA: TGTGCCAGCAGTCCGACCATAAACTATGGCTACACCTTC.

This clonotype was observed at least ten times. The CDR3 DNA is TGTGCCAGCAGCGCCCTAGGGTACGAGCAGTACTTC. This sequence encodes CASSALGYEQYF. V gene TRBV7-9 combines with J gene TRBJ2-7; the D is unclear. CDR3 length: 12 residues. V was trimmed by 5 bases and J by 4 bases, leaving 9 bases between them. Germline CDR1 is SEHNR and CDR2 is FQNEAQ (reference sequence).

At least ten counts were recorded for this clonotype. The chain recombines TRBV29-1 with TRBJ2-7; D is perhaps TRBD2 (6 bases). This CDR3 comprises 13 residues. V lost 5 bases and J lost 1, with 12 bases in between. The germline gives CDR1 SQVTM, CDR2 ANQGSEA. CDR3 sequence: CSVTGGGSYEQYF. The CDR3 DNA is TGCAGCGTTACCGGTGGGGGGTCCTACGAGCAGTACTTC.